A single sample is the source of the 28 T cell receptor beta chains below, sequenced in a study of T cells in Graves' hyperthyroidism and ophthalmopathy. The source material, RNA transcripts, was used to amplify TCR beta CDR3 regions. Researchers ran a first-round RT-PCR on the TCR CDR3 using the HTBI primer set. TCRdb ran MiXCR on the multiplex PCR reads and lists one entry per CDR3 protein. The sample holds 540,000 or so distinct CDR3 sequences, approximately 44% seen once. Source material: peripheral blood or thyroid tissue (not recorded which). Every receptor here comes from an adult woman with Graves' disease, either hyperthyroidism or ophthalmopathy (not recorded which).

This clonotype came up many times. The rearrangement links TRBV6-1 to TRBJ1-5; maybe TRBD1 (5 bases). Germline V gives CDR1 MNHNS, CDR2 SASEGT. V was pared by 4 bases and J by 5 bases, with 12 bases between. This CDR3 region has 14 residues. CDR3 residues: CASSGRRVYQPQHF. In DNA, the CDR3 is TGTGCCAGCAGTGGGCGCAGGGTCTATCAGCCCCAGCATTTT.

Written as DNA, the CDR3 is TGCGCCAGCAGTGTGTCTGTGACAGGGGAGGGTATCACTGAAGCTTTCTTT. It translates to CASSVSVTGEGITEAFF. The chain links TRBV10-2 to TRBJ1-1, with 8 bases that match TRBD1. Trimming took 4 bases from V and 4 from J; bases not matched to a gene: 14. Germline CDR1 WSHSY, CDR2 SAAADI. The CDR3 runs to 17 residues.

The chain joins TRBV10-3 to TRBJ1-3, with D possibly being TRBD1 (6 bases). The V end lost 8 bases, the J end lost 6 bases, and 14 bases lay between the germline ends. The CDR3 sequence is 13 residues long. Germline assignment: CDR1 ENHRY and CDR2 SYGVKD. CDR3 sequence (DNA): TGTGCCATCGGTGTGGGGGGCCTAAACACCATATATTTT. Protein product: CAIGVGGLNTIYF.

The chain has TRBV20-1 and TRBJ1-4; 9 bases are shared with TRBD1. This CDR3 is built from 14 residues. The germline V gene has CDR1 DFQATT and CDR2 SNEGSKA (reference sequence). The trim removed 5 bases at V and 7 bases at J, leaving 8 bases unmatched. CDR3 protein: CSARKQGATEKLFF. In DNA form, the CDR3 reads TGCAGTGCTCGAAAACAGGGGGCGACTGAAAAACTGTTTTTT.

The CDR3 loop is CSVGQEPNTEAFF. CDR3 sequence (DNA): TGCAGCGTGGGACAGGAGCCGAACACTGAAGCTTTCTTT. V gene TRBV29-1 combines with J gene TRBJ1-1; 8 positions match TRBD1. CDR1 SQVTM and CDR2 ANQGSEA come from the germline V gene. The CDR3 covers 13 residues. With 6 bases clipped from V and 1 base from J, the junction kept 4 bases outside the gene matches. Together with reference TRBV29-1 and TRBJ1-1, the CDR3 gives the full variable domain: SAVISQKPSRDICQRGTSLTIQCQVDSQVTMMFWYRQQPGQSLTLIATANQGSEATYESGFVIDKFPISRPNLTFSTLTVSNMSPEDSSIYLCSVGQEPNTEAFFGQGTRLTVV.

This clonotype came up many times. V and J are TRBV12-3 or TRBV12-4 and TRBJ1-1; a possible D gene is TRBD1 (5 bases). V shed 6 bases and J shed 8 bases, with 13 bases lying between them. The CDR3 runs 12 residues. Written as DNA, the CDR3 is TGTGCCAGCAGCTTGAGACAGATAGAAGCTTTCTTT. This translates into CASSLRQIEAFF.

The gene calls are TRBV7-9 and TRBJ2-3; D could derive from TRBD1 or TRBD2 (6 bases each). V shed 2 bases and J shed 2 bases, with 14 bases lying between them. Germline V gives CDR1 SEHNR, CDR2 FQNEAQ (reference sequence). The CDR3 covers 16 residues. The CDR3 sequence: CASSLKQGGTTDTQYF. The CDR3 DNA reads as TGTGCCAGCAGCTTAAAGCAAGGGGGGACCACAGATACGCAGTATTTT. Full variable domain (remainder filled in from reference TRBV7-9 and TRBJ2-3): DTGVSQNPRHKITKRGQNVTFRCDPISEHNRLYWYRQTLGQGPEFLTYFQNEAQLEKSRLLSDRFSAERPKGSFSTLEIQRTEQGDSAMYLCASSLKQGGTTDTQYFGPGTRLTVL.

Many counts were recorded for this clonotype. The CDR3 bases are TGTGCTAGTGCCATTGGGGACGGGGGGAGTGGCTACACCTTC. Protein product: CASAIGDGGSGYTF. V and J are TRBV12-5 and TRBJ1-2; D may be TRBD1 (5 bases). Germline V lookup: CDR1 LGHNT, CDR2 FRNRAP. There are 14 residues in the CDR3. V lost 7 bases to trimming and J lost 7 bases, with 19 bases between them.

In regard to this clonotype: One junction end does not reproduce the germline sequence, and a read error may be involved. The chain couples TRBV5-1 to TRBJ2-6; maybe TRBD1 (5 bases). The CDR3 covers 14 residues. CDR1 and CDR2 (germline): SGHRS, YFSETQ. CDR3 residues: CASSDTGQLNTEAF. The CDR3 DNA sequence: TGCGCCAGCAGCGACACCGGACAACTGAACACTGAAGCTTTC.

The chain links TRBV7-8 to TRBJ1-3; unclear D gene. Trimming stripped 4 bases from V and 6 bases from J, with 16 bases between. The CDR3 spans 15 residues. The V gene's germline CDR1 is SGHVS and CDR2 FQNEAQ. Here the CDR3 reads CASSSIRGIVNTIYF. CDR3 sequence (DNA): TGTGCCAGCAGCTCAATACGAGGGATAGTAAACACCATATATTTT.

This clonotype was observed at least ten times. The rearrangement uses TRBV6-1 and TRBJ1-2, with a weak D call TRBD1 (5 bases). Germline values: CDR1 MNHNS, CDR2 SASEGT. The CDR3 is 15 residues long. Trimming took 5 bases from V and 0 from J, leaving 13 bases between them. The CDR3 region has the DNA TGTGCCAGCAGTCATACAGGTAGATCTAACTATGGCTACACCTTC. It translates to CASSHTGRSNYGYTF.

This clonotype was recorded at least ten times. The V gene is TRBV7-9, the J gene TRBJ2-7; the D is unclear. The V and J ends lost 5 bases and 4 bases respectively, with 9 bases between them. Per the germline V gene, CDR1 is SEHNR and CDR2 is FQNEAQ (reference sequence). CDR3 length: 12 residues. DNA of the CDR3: TGTGCCAGCAGCCGAGACACATACGAGCAGTACTTC. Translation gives CASSRDTYEQYF.

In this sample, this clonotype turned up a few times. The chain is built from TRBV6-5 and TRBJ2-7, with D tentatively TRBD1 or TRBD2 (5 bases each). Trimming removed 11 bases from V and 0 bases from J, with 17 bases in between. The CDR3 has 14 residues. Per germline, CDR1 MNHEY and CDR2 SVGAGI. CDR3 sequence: CAGRRGGGSYEQYF. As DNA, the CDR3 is TGTGCCGGCCGTAGGGGTGGGGGCTCCTACGAGCAGTACTTC.

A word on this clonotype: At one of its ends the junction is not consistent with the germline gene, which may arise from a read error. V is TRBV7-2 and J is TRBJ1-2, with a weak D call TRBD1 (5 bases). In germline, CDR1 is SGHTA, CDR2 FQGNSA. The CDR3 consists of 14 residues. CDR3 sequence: CASSPGRENYGYTF. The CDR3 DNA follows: TGCGCCAGCAGCCCGGGGCGCGAAAACTATGGCTACACCTTC.

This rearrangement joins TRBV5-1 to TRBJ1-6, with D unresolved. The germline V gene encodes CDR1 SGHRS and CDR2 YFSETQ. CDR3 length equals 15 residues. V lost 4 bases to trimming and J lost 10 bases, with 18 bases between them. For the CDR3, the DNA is TGCGCCAGCAGCCTAGCAAGCCGAGGGCTCTCACCCCTCCACTTT. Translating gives CASSLASRGLSPLHF.

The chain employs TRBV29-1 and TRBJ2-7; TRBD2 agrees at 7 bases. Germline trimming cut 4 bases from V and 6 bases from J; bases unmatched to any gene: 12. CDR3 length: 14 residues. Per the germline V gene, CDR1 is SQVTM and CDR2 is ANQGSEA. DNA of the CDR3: TGCAGCGTTGGGCGGGGGAATGTCGGTAGCGAGCAGTACTTC. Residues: CSVGRGNVGSEQYF.

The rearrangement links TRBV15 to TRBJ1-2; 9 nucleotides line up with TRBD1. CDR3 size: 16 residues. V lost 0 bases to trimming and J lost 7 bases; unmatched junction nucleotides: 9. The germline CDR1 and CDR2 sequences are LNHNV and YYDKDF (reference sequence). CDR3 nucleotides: TGTGCCACCAGCAGAGATGTAACAGGGGGCTCGGTTGGCTACACCTTC. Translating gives CATSRDVTGGSVGYTF.

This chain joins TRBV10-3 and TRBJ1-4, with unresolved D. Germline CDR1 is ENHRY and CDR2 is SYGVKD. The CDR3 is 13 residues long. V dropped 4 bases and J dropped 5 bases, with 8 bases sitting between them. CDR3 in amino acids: CAISAALNEKLFF. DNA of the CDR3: TGTGCCATCAGTGCCGCCCTGAATGAAAAACTGTTTTTT.

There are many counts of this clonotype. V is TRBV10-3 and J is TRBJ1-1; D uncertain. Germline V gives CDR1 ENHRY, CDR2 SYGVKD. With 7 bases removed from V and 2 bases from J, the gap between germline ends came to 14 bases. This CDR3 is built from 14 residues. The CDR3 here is CAIKMEGGNTEAFF. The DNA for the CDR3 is TGTGCCATCAAGATGGAAGGCGGAAACACTGAAGCTTTCTTT.

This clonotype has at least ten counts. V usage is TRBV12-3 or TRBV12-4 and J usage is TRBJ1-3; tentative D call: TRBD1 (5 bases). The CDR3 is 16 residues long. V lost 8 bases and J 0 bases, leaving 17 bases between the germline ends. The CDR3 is CASSWWGSRSGNTIYF. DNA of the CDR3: TGTGCCAGCTCGTGGTGGGGCTCCCGCTCTGGAAACACCATATATTTT.

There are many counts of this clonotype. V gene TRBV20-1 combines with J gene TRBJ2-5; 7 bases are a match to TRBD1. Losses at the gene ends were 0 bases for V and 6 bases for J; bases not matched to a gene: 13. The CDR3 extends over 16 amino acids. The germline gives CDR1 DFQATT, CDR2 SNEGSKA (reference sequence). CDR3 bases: TGCAGTGCTAGAGATAGGAAGGGCAGGGGGACGAAGACCCAGTACTTC. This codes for CSARDRKGRGTKTQYF.

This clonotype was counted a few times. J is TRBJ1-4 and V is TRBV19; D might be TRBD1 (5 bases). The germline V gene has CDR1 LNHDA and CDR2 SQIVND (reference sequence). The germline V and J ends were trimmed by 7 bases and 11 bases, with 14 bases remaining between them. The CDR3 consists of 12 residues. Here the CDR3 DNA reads TGTGCCAGTACCATAAGCCCAGGGAAACTGTTTTTT. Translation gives CASTISPGKLFF.

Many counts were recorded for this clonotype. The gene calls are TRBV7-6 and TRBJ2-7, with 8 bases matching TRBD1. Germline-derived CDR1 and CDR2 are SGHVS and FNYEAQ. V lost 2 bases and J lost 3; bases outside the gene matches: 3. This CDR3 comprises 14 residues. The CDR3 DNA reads TGTGCCAGCAGCTTACGTACAGGGGGCTACGAGCAGTACTTC. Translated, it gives CASSLRTGGYEQYF.

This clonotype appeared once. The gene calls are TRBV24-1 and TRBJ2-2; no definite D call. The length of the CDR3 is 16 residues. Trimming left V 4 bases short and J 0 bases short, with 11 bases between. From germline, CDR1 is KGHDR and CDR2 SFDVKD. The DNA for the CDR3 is TGTGCCACCAGTGACCGAACGCACGCGAACACCGGGGAGCTGTTTTTT. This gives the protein CATSDRTHANTGELFF.

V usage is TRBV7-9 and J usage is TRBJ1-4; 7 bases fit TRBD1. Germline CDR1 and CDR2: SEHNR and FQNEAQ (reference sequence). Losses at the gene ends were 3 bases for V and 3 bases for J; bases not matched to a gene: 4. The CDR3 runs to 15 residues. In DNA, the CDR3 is TGTGCCAGCAGCTTCCAACAGGGGTCTAATGAAAAACTGTTTTTT. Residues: CASSFQQGSNEKLFF.

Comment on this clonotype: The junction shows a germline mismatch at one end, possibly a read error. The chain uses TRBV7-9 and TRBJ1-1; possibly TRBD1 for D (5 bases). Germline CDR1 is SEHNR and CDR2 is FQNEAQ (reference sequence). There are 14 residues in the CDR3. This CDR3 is CASSPDSMNTEAFF. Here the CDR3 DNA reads TGTGCTAGCAGCCCCGACAGCATGAACACTGAAGCTTTCTTT.

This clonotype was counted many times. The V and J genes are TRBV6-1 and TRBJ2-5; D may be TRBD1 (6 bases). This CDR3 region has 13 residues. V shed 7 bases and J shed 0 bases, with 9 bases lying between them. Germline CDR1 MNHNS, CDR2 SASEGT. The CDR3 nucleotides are TGTGCCAGCACCTGGACAGACCAAGAGACCCAGTACTTC. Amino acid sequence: CASTWTDQETQYF.

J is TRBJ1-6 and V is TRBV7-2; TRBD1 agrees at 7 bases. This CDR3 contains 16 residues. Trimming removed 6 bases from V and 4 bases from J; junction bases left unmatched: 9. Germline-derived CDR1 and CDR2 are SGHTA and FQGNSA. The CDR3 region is CASSLLPGQYNSPLHF. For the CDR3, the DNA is TGTGCCAGCAGTTTACTCCCGGGACAGTATAATTCACCCCTCCACTTT.